One sample yielded the 20 T cell receptor beta chains listed below, sequenced in a study of blood T cells in healthy people across ages. Sample-barcoded 5' priming and a J-beta primer mix drove a second PCR of roughly 7 to 11 cycles. Each CDR3 protein gets one entry after TCRdb re-called the 5' RACE reads with MiXCR. This sample has about 760,000 distinct CDR3 sequences, with approximately 53% found just once. The sample taken for sequencing was blood. These receptors originate from a man in his forties or fifties in good health.

The DNA for the CDR3 is TGTGCCAGCAGCTTGGCCGAACAACGGGAGGTGAACACTGAAGCTTTCTTT. Translation: CASSLAEQREVNTEAFF. This chain joins TRBV5-6 and TRBJ1-1; D is unresolved. The V end was cut by 0 bases, the J end by 0 bases, with 15 bases between. Germline V gene lookup returns CDR1 SGHDT and CDR2 YYEEEE. This CDR3 has 17 residues. Complete variable domain (other parts from reference TRBV5-6 and TRBJ1-1): DAGVTQSPTHLIKTRGQQVTLRCSPKSGHDTVSWYQQALGQGPQFIFQYYEEEERQRGNFPDRFSGHQFPNYSSELNVNALLLGDSALYLCASSLAEQREVNTEAFFGQGTRLTVV.

The chain employs TRBV7-2 and TRBJ2-6; D is possibly TRBD1 or TRBD2 (5 bases each). Germline V CDR1 and CDR2: SGHTA, FQGNSA. The CDR3 totals 18 residues. V shed 1 base and J shed 0 bases, with 13 bases lying between them. CDR3 in DNA: TGTGCCAGCAGCTTAGGGAGACTCGGGGCCTCTGGGGCCAACGTCCTGACTTTC. It translates to CASSLGRLGASGANVLTF.

V and J are TRBV20-1 and TRBJ2-7; 7 bases line up with TRBD1. In germline, CDR1 is DFQATT, CDR2 SNEGSKA (reference sequence). This CDR3 has 15 residues. Trimming cost V 3 bases and J 3 bases; bases outside gene matches: 11. The CDR3 coding sequence is TGCAGTGCTAGTCAGCTATGGACAGGAGTCTACGAGCAGTACTTC. Amino acids: CSASQLWTGVYEQYF.

In this sample, this clonotype turned up a few times. The genes are TRBV29-1 and TRBJ1-2; D is ambiguous. Per germline, CDR1 SQVTM and CDR2 ANQGSEA. The ends were cut back, 8 bases at V and 4 bases at J, with 29 bases in the middle. The CDR3 consists of 17 residues. The CDR3 reads CSSGVRSAGSGVYGYTF. The CDR3 DNA follows: TGCAGCAGTGGCGTCCGAAGTGCAGGCTCTGGCGTCTATGGCTACACCTTC.

The chain recombines TRBV27 with TRBJ2-1; 11 positions match TRBD2. The V gene's germline CDR1 is MNHEY and CDR2 SMNVEV (reference sequence). The CDR3 spans 14 residues. Trimming cost V 6 bases and J 5 bases; bases outside gene matches: 3. This CDR3 is CASRYSGRDNEQFF. The CDR3 DNA follows: TGTGCCAGCAGATATAGCGGGAGGGACAATGAGCAGTTCTTC.

The CDR3 DNA is TGTGCCAGCAGTGAGCACAGGACCTCTGAGCAGTTCTTC. Protein: CASSEHRTSEQFF. J is TRBJ2-1 and V is TRBV25-1; a possible D gene is TRBD1 (5 bases). This CDR3 is 13 amino acids long. Trimming shortened V by 3 bases and J by 9 bases, and 12 bases separated the two germline ends. CDR1 and CDR2 (germline): MGHDK, SYGVNS. Drawing the rest from reference TRBV25-1 and TRBJ2-1, the complete variable domain is EADIYQTPRYLVIGTGKKITLECSQTMGHDKMYWYQQDPGMELHLIHYSYGVNSTEKGDLSSESTVSRIRTEHFPLTLESARPSHTSQYLCASSEHRTSEQFFGPGTRLTVL.

The chain carries TRBV11-1 and TRBJ1-2; no clear D. Looked up from germline, CDR1 is SGHAT and CDR2 is FQDESV (reference sequence). The CDR3 covers 15 residues. V was cut by 3 bases and J by 0 bases, with 11 bases left in between. CDR3 nucleotides: TGTGCCAGCAGCTTGGAGACGGGAACTAACTATGGCTACACCTTC. Translating it yields CASSLETGTNYGYTF.

This clonotype was detected a few times. J is TRBJ2-7 and V is TRBV7-2; the D gene could be TRBD1 or TRBD2 (6 bases each). Germline CDR1 is SGHTA and CDR2 is FQGNSA. Trimming removed 5 bases from V and 3 bases from J, with 11 bases in between. The CDR3 covers 13 residues. In nucleotides, the CDR3 is TGTGCCAGCAGCCGGGGGCTGATCTACGAGCAGTACTTC. As protein: CASSRGLIYEQYF. The variable domain in full, with the rest retrieved from reference TRBV7-2 and TRBJ2-7, is GAGVSQSPSNKVTEKGKDVELRCDPISGHTALYWYRQSLGQGLEFLIYFQGNSAPDKSGLPSDRFSAERTGGSVSTLTIQRTQQEDSAVYLCASSRGLIYEQYFGPGTRLTVT.

The chain joins TRBV29-1 to TRBJ2-3; TRBD2 is a possible D gene (5 bases). CDR1 and CDR2 (germline): SQVTM, ANQGSEA. The CDR3 is 15 amino acids. V lost 1 base and J 11 bases, leaving 22 bases between the germline ends. The CDR3 region is CSVEVGSRGANEQYF. CDR3 sequence (DNA): TGCAGCGTTGAAGTAGGGTCCCGGGGAGCGAATGAGCAGTATTTT.

V and J are TRBV10-2 and TRBJ2-7; TRBD2 aligns across 8 bases. CDR1 is WSHSY and CDR2 is SAAADI in the germline V gene. V lost 3 bases, J lost 3 bases, and 7 bases stayed unmatched. The CDR3 loop spans 15 amino acids. The chain's CDR3 is CASSDGAGLVYEQYF. CDR3 DNA: TGCGCCAGCAGTGACGGTGCGGGACTAGTCTACGAGCAGTACTTC.

This clonotype was counted a few times. The chain employs TRBV27 and TRBJ1-2; D is undetermined. Trimming took 0 bases from V and 8 from J, leaving 16 bases between them. CDR3 size: 15 residues. Germline CDR1 is MNHEY and CDR2 is SMNVEV (reference sequence). CDR3 loop: CASSLSNTLMGGYTF. In DNA, the CDR3 is TGTGCCAGCAGTTTATCCAACACCCTCATGGGCGGCTACACCTTC.

This clonotype was detected a few times. The chain is built from TRBV5-1 and TRBJ2-7; D not certain. Germline-derived CDR1 and CDR2 are SGHRS and YFSETQ. The CDR3 spans 13 residues. The ends were cut back, 1 base at V and 3 bases at J, with 8 bases in the middle. The CDR3 region has the DNA TGCGCCAGCAGCTTGAATCCGGGCTACGAGCAGTACTTC. Amino acid sequence: CASSLNPGYEQYF.

The rearrangement links TRBV6-6 to TRBJ2-4; TRBD2 agrees at 7 bases. The J call may be mistaken, given a closer DNA end match to TRBJ2-7. The germline V gene has CDR1 MNHNY and CDR2 SVGAGI (reference sequence). The CDR3 consists of 15 residues. The DNA of the CDR3 is TGTGCCAGCACCAACCCGGGACTATCCTCCTACGAGCAGTACTTC. Its translation: CASTNPGLSSYEQYF.

The chain joins TRBV5-1 to TRBJ1-2, with 10 bases lining up with TRBD1. The V segment lost 0 bases and the J segment 7 bases; nucleotides outside the gene matches: 18. CDR3 size: 19 residues. Germline assignment: CDR1 SGHRS and CDR2 YFSETQ. CDR3 protein: CASSLDGGTGVDIGGGYTF. The CDR3 DNA reads TGCGCCAGCAGCTTGGACGGTGGGACAGGGGTAGATATAGGAGGTGGCTACACCTTC.

V gene TRBV6-5 combines with J gene TRBJ1-6, with 8 bases fitting TRBD1. Looked up from germline, CDR1 is MNHEY and CDR2 is SVGAGI. Trimming took 2 bases from V and 7 from J; bases not matched to a gene: 4. The CDR3 spans 15 residues. DNA for the CDR3: TGTGCCAGCAGTTACCCGGGACAGGCAAATTCACCCCTCCACTTT. It specifies CASSYPGQANSPLHF.

The chain uses TRBV5-1 and TRBJ2-4; D is possibly TRBD2 (6 bases). The last part of the DNA fits TRBJ2-7 better; the J call may be wrong. CDR1 is SGHRS and CDR2 is YFSETQ in the germline V gene. CDR3 length: 15 residues. CDR3 loop: CASSLVPAEGYEQYF. CDR3 coding DNA: TGCGCCAGCAGCTTGGTTCCAGCGGAGGGGTACGAGCAGTACTTC.

This sequence joins TRBV6-2 or TRBV6-3 and TRBJ2-1; 11 bases map to TRBD2. The CDR3 is made up of 17 amino acids. Germline CDR1 and CDR2: MNHEY and SVGEGT. Losses at the gene ends were 5 bases for V and 7 bases for J; bases not matched to a gene: 13. As DNA, the CDR3 is TGTGCCAGCAGTCCTCTAGCGGGAGGAAGGTCGGGGAATGAGCAGTTCTTC. It yields the protein CASSPLAGGRSGNEQFF.

The J gene is TRBJ1-1, the V gene TRBV5-1, with TRBD1 as a possible D gene (5 bases). Between the trimmed V and J ends, which lost 5 bases and 1 base, there was a span of 12 bases. The CDR3 loop spans 14 amino acids. Germline-derived CDR1 and CDR2 are SGHRS and YFSETQ. The CDR3 region is CASSQQGANTEAFF. The CDR3 DNA sequence: TGCGCCAGCAGTCAGCAGGGAGCGAACACTGAAGCTTTCTTT.

This rearrangement joins TRBV25-1 to TRBJ1-1, with 8 nucleotides matching TRBD1. Germline assignment: CDR1 MGHDK and CDR2 SYGVNS. V lost 7 bases to trimming and J lost 2 bases; unmatched junction nucleotides: 9. The CDR3 runs to 15 residues. The CDR3 loop reads CASKPYGTGNTEAFF. The CDR3 region has the DNA TGTGCCAGCAAACCATACGGGACAGGTAACACTGAAGCTTTCTTT.

The rearrangement joins TRBV29-1 to TRBJ2-7; TRBD2 agrees at 10 bases. CDR3 length equals 15 residues. Germline-derived CDR1 and CDR2 are SQVTM and ANQGSEA. Losses at the gene ends were 4 bases for V and 3 bases for J; bases not matched to a gene: 9. CDR3 bases: TGCAGCGTTGCGCTAGCGGGAGCCTTCAGCTACGAGCAGTACTTC. This codes for CSVALAGAFSYEQYF.